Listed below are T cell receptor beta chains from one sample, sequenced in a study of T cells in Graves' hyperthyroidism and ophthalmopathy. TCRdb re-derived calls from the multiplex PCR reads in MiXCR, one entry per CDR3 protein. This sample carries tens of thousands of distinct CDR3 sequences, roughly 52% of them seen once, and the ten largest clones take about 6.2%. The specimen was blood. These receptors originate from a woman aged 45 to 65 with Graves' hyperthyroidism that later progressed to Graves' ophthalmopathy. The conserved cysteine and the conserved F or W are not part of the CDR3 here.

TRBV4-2	ASSHGDREGYGYT
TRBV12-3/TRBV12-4	ASGLGVREETQY
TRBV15	ATSEGTGGGPRYNEQF
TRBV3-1	ASSPSGAGVLGEQF
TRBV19	ASITRRAEAF
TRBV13	ASSSGTGSYEQY
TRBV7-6	ASSPGLARLTGVYEQY
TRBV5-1	ASSQLAGGDNEQF
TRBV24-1	ASSLKPTGYAGNTIY
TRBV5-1	ASSWIEDRPRETQY
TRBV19	ASPRPRGTEAF
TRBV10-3	AISGLTGYGCT
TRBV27	ASHQRALGHRELDTQY
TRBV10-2	ATAGLAAYEQY
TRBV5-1	ASSFGHSLSRGNTIY
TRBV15	ATSNLQGASEAF
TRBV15	ATSEGDTQY
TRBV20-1	SARVGVEQF
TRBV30	AWSVRPMNTEAF
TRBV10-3	AIRKDRSNYGYT
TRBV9	ASSVDGELF
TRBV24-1	ATSDFTSGRSNEQF
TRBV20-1	SARSSGQGGTDTQY